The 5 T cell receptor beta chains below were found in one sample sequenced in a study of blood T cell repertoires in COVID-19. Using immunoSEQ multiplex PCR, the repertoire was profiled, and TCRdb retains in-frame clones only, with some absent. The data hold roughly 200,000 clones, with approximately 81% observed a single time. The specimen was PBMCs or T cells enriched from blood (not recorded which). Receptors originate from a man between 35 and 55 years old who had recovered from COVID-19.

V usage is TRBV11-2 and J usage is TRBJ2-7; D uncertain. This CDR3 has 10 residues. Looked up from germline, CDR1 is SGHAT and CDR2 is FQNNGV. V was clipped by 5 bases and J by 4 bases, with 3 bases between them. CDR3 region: CASSLYEQYF. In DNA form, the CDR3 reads TGTGCCAGCAGCCTTTACGAGCAGTACTTC.

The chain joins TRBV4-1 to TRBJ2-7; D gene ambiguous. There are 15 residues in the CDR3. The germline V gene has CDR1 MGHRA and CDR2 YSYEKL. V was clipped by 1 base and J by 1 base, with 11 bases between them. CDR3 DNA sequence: TGCGCCAGCAGCCAAGTGAAGCACGGTTCCTACGAGCAGTACTTC. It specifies CASSQVKHGSYEQYF.

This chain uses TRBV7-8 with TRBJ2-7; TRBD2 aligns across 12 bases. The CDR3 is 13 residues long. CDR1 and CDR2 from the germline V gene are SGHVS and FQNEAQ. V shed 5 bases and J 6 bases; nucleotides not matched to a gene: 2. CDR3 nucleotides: TGTGCCAGCAGCCGGACTAGCGGGACCGAGCAGTACTTC. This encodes CASSRTSGTEQYF.

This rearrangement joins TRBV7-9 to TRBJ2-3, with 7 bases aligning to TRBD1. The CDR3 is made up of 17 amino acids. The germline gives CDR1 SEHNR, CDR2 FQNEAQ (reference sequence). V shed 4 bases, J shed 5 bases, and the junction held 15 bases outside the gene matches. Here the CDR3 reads CASSSRVGGALLDTQYF. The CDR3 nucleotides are TGTGCCAGCAGCTCTAGAGTAGGGGGCGCATTGTTAGATACGCAGTATTTT.

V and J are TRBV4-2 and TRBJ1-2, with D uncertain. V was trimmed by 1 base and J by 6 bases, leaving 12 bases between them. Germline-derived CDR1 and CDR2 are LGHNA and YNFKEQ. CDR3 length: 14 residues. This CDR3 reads CASSQALMSDGYTF. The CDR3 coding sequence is TGTGCCAGCAGCCAAGCTTTGATGAGTGATGGCTACACCTTC.